The rows below give T cell receptor beta chains drawn from one sample of a study of memory B cells and T cells in multiple sclerosis. TCRdb's table, derived via immunoSEQ multiplex PCR, lists solely in-frame clones and lacks some. The sample holds fewer than 40,000 clones, 86% seen once. The antigens of these receptors remain unknown. Sequenced: PBMCs from blood kept in culture. The receptor set was obtained from a human donor with multiple sclerosis. Both conserved end residues are part of each CDR3. The D gene is left open where the match is weak. Not all rows give a size; the values are once, few, many and, for expanded clones, a class.

d_call: TRBD1; clone_size: NA; j_call: TRBJ1-1; v_call: TRBV7-2; cdr3_nt: TGTGCCAGCAGCTTATGGAAAGTGACAGGGGGCACTGAAGCTTTCTTT; cdr3_aa: CASSLWKVTGGTEAFF
d_call: TRBD1; clone_size: once; j_call: TRBJ2-7; v_call: TRBV27; cdr3_nt: TGTGCCAGCAGTTTTGGTCAGGGGGATTCCGAGCAGTACTTC; cdr3_aa: CASSFGQGDSEQYF
d_call: TRBD1; clone_size: NA; j_call: TRBJ1-2; v_call: TRBV5-1; cdr3_nt: TGCGCCAGCAGTTATGACAGGGCTGACTATGGCTACACCTTC; cdr3_aa: CASSYDRADYGYTF
d_call: NA; clone_size: NA; j_call: TRBJ2-2; v_call: TRBV7-8; cdr3_nt: TGTGCCAGCAGGATCACAGGGTCCGGGGAGCTGTTTTTT; cdr3_aa: CASRITGSGELFF
d_call: TRBD2; clone_size: NA; j_call: TRBJ2-7; v_call: TRBV7-8; cdr3_nt: TGTGCCAGCAGCCCAAGCGGGGTGCCCTACGAGCAGTACTTC; cdr3_aa: CASSPSGVPYEQYF
d_call: NA; clone_size: few; j_call: TRBJ2-7; v_call: TRBV19; cdr3_nt: TGTGCCAGTAGTCCACACATGGGGGAGCAGTACTTC; cdr3_aa: CASSPHMGEQYF
d_call: NA; clone_size: NA; j_call: TRBJ2-2; v_call: TRBV6-5; cdr3_nt: TGTGCCAGCAGTTACTCGGGTGCGGGCAACACCGGGGAGCTGTTTTTT; cdr3_aa: CASSYSGAGNTGELFF
d_call: NA; clone_size: once; j_call: TRBJ1-3; v_call: TRBV4-2; cdr3_nt: TGTGCCAGCAGCCAAGCTTCGGGGACTTCTGGAAACACCATATATTTT; cdr3_aa: CASSQASGTSGNTIYF
d_call: TRBD1; clone_size: NA; j_call: TRBJ2-5; v_call: TRBV30; cdr3_nt: TGTGCCTGGAGTCTAGTTGGACAGGGGGGAGAGACCCAGTACTTC; cdr3_aa: CAWSLVGQGGETQYF
d_call: NA; clone_size: NA; j_call: TRBJ1-3; v_call: TRBV11-2; cdr3_nt: TGTGCCAGCAGCTTAGATAGTCCATCTGGAAACACCATATATTTT; cdr3_aa: CASSLDSPSGNTIYF
d_call: TRBD1; clone_size: NA; j_call: TRBJ2-3; v_call: TRBV7-8; cdr3_nt: TGTGCCAGCAGCTTCAGGGGGCTCACAGATACGCAGTATTTT; cdr3_aa: CASSFRGLTDTQYF
d_call: TRBD1; clone_size: NA; j_call: TRBJ1-1; v_call: TRBV28; cdr3_nt: TGTGCCAGCAGTCCCAGGACAGGGGACCCTGAAGCTTTCTTT; cdr3_aa: CASSPRTGDPEAFF
d_call: TRBD2; clone_size: once; j_call: TRBJ2-7; v_call: TRBV11-2; cdr3_nt: TGTGCCAGCAGCTTTCTCGGACTAGCGCCCTACGAGCAGTACTTC; cdr3_aa: CASSFLGLAPYEQYF
d_call: NA; clone_size: once; j_call: TRBJ2-1; v_call: TRBV11-1; cdr3_nt: TGTGCCAGCAGCTCCAGAGTGTTGGTAGAGAGGCACAATGAGCAGTTCTTC; cdr3_aa: CASSSRVLVERHNEQFF
d_call: NA; clone_size: NA; j_call: TRBJ1-1; v_call: TRBV6-5; cdr3_nt: TGTGCCAGCAGTTACACCTCAGGTAACACTGAAGCTTTCTTT; cdr3_aa: CASSYTSGNTEAFF